These 8 T cell receptor beta chains came from one sample sequenced in a study of radiotherapy plus CTLA-4 blockade in lung cancer. Using immunoSEQ multiplex PCR, the repertoire was profiled, and TCRdb retains in-frame clones only, with some absent. This table has tens of thousands of clones, 72% appearing once. This specimen was peripheral blood, taken from a patient treated with radiotherapy plus ipilimumab. The receptors here all came from a human donor with non-small cell lung cancer that progressed on radiotherapy plus ipilimumab.

The gene calls are TRBV6-5 and TRBJ1-5; D remains ambiguous. Trimming stripped 2 bases from V and 7 bases from J, with 12 bases between. Per the germline V gene, CDR1 is MNHEY and CDR2 is SVGAGI. This CDR3 comprises 14 residues. The CDR3 DNA reads as TGTGCCAGCAGTTACGCGGCAGGAAGACAGCCCCAGCATTTT. Its protein is CASSYAAGRQPQHF.

The chain joins TRBV5-4 to TRBJ2-1, with 14 bases matching TRBD2. Germline V gene sequence: CDR1 SGHNT, CDR2 YYREEE (reference sequence). J gave up 2 bases and V 3 bases, and 4 bases lay outside the gene matches. This CDR3 comprises 17 residues. CDR3 sequence reads: CASSWGTSGGPYNEQFF. Here the CDR3 DNA reads TGTGCCAGCAGCTGGGGGACTAGCGGGGGCCCCTACAATGAGCAGTTCTTC.

The chain joins TRBV9 to TRBJ2-3; unclear D gene. Trimming left V 3 bases short and J 1 base short, with 3 bases between. Per germline, CDR1 SGDLS and CDR2 YYNGEE. The CDR3 consists of 12 residues. The CDR3 nucleotides read TGTGCCAGCAGCGGCGGCACAGATACGCAGTATTTT. This translates into CASSGGTDTQYF.

V gene TRBV2 combines with J gene TRBJ2-2; D gene ambiguous. Germline values: CDR1 SNHLY, CDR2 FYNNEI. The V end lost 8 bases, the J end lost 0 bases, and 13 bases lay between the germline ends. The CDR3 sequence is 15 residues long. CDR3 coding DNA: TGTGCCAGCTTCCCCCAAGCCCCGAACACCGGGGAGCTGTTTTTT. Protein: CASFPQAPNTGELFF.

This clone was counted between two and nine times. This rearrangement joins TRBV7-3 to TRBJ1-1, with no clear D. V was pared by 2 bases and J by 2 bases, with 9 bases between. Germline V gene data show CDR1 as SGHTA and CDR2 as FQGTGA. CDR3 length: 14 amino acids. As DNA, the CDR3 is TGTGCCAGCAGCTTAGTAACCTTCAACACTGAAGCTTTCTTT. Amino acid sequence: CASSLVTFNTEAFF. Full variable domain (rest looked up from reference TRBV7-3 and TRBJ1-1): GAGVSQTPSNKVTEKGKYVELRCDPISGHTALYWYRQSLGQGPEFLIYFQGTGAADDSGLPNDRFFAVRPEGSVSTLKIQRTERGDSAVYLCASSLVTFNTEAFFGQGTRLTVV.

The genes are TRBV5-1 and TRBJ2-3; 9 bases map to TRBD1. This CDR3 comprises 14 residues. The V segment lost 7 bases and the J segment 6 bases; nucleotides outside the gene matches: 9. The germline V gene encodes CDR1 SGHRS and CDR2 YFSETQ. The CDR3 is CASGTGTVGDTQYF. DNA of the CDR3: TGCGCCAGCGGGACAGGGACGGTTGGCGATACGCAGTATTTT.

V is TRBV27 and J is TRBJ2-5, with 9 bases identical to TRBD2. Germline CDR1 is MNHEY and CDR2 is SMNVEV (reference sequence). After removal of 5 bases from V and 7 bases from J, the junction contained 11 bases not matched to a gene. The CDR3 runs 15 residues. CDR3 coding DNA: TGTGCCAGCAGTGCGGCGGGGGGGCCGTACGGGACCCAGTACTTC. Amino acid sequence: CASSAAGGPYGTQYF.

V usage is TRBV5-6 and J usage is TRBJ2-2, with D uncertain. This CDR3 is 14 amino acids long. V gave up 1 base and J gave up 1 base, with 5 bases separating them. The germline V gene has CDR1 SGHDT and CDR2 YYEEEE. This chain's CDR3 is CASSLTLNTGELFF. In DNA, the CDR3 is TGTGCCAGCAGCTTGACCTTGAACACCGGGGAGCTGTTTTTT.